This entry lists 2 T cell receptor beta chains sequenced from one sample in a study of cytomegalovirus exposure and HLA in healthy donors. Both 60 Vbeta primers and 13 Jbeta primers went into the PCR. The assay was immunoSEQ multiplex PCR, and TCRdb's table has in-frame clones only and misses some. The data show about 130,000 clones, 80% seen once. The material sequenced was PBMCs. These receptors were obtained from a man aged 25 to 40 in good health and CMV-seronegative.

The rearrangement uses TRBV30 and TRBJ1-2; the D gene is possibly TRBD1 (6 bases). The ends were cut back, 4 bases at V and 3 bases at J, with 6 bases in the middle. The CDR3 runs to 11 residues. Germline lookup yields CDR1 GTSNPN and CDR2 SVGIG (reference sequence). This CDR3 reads CAWTGDYGYTF. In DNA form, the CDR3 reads TGTGCCTGGACAGGGGACTATGGCTACACCTTC.

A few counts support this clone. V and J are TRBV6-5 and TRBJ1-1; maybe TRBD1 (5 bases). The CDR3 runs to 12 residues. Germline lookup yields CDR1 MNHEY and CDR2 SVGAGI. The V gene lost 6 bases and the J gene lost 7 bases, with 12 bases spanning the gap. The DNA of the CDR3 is TGTGCCAGCAGCCCCGACAGAGTTGAAGCTTTCTTT. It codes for CASSPDRVEAFF.